The 29 T cell receptor beta chains presented below share a single source sample, sequenced in a study of cytomegalovirus exposure and HLA in healthy donors. The PCR employed 60 Vbeta primers together with 13 Jbeta primers. The assay was immunoSEQ multiplex PCR, and TCRdb's table has in-frame clones only and misses some. The data show around 57,000 clones, and the top ten clones hold about 11%. Source material: PBMCs. These receptors came from a woman between 45 and 60 years old in good health and CMV-seropositive.

This sequence joins TRBV4-1 and TRBJ2-7, with 10 bases that match TRBD1. This CDR3 has 14 residues. Germline CDR1 is MGHRA and CDR2 is YSYEKL. V gave up 3 bases and J gave up 4 bases; unmatched junction bases: 3. CDR3 coding DNA: TGCGCCAGCAGCCAGGACAGGGGGAGTTACGAGCAGTACTTC. Translating it yields CASSQDRGSYEQYF.

The chain carries TRBV2 and TRBJ1-1; the D gene is possibly TRBD1 (6 bases). Per the germline V gene, CDR1 is SNHLY and CDR2 is FYNNEI. The germline V and J ends were trimmed by 6 bases and 4 bases, with 15 bases remaining between them. CDR3 length equals 14 residues. Written as DNA, the CDR3 is TGTGCCAGCAGGCTCGGGGGGGCTAGCACTGAAGCTTTCTTT. This sequence encodes CASRLGGASTEAFF.

V is TRBV4-1 and J is TRBJ1-4; unclear D gene. The V gene lost 0 bases and the J gene lost 0 bases, with 8 bases spanning the gap. The CDR3 consists of 16 residues. The germline V gene encodes CDR1 MGHRA and CDR2 YSYEKL. As DNA, the CDR3 is TGCGCCAGCAGCCAAGATGGGCCTGCAACTAATGAAAAACTGTTTTTT. As protein: CASSQDGPATNEKLFF.

CDR3 DNA sequence: TGTGCCAGCACTTTAGCGGGGGTTGTGGAGACCCAGTACTTC. Translation: CASTLAGVVETQYF. This sequence joins TRBV6-1 and TRBJ2-5; 9 bases are a match to TRBD2. The J segment lost 5 bases and the V segment lost 7 bases, leaving 8 bases of the junction unmatched. Germline V gene lookup returns CDR1 MNHNS and CDR2 SASEGT. The CDR3 covers 14 residues.

The chain links TRBV2 to TRBJ2-7; D might be TRBD2 (7 bases). Germline loops: CDR1 SNHLY, CDR2 FYNNEI. CDR3 length equals 16 residues. Trimming shortened V by 7 bases and J by 0 bases, and 19 bases separated the two germline ends. The CDR3 coding sequence is TGTGCCAGCACCGAAGGGGGGGGAGCCTACTCCTACGAGCAGTACTTC. Its translation is CASTEGGGAYSYEQYF.

The chain's CDR3 is CASSLVAGVNTGELFF. CDR3 sequence (DNA): TGCGCCAGCAGCTTGGTAGCGGGAGTTAACACCGGGGAGCTGTTTTTT. The chain recombines TRBV5-1 with TRBJ2-2, with 9 bases matching TRBD2. CDR3 length: 16 residues. Germline CDR1 is SGHRS and CDR2 is YFSETQ. V dropped 0 bases and J dropped 2; count of bases not matched to a gene: 2.

V and J are TRBV19 and TRBJ2-7, with D possibly matching TRBD1 (6 bases). V was shortened by 7 bases and J by 2 bases, with 27 bases between the two germline ends. The CDR3 spans 18 residues. CDR1 and CDR2 (germline): LNHDA, SQIVND (reference sequence). In DNA form, the CDR3 reads TGTGCCAGTACCTTTCAAGGAAAGTCGGGACACGGTGCCTACGAGCAGTACTTC. Translated, it gives CASTFQGKSGHGAYEQYF.

The rearrangement links TRBV6-1 to TRBJ1-1; no reliable D call. CDR3 size: 15 residues. Germline V CDR1 and CDR2: MNHNS, SASEGT. Trimming left V 2 bases short and J 3 bases short, with 13 bases between. The CDR3 DNA reads as TGTGCCAGCAGTGAATTACCTCAAGCCTACACTGAAGCTTTCTTT. Encoded protein: CASSELPQAYTEAFF.

The chain recombines TRBV5-1 with TRBJ2-5; no definite D call. With 6 bases removed from V and 5 bases from J, the gap between germline ends came to 8 bases. CDR1 is SGHRS and CDR2 is YFSETQ in the germline V gene. The CDR3 spans 11 residues. CDR3 residues: CASTTGETQYF. CDR3 DNA sequence: TGCGCCAGCACGACGGGTGAGACCCAGTACTTC.

The chain combines TRBV5-1 with TRBJ2-7, with 7 bases aligning to TRBD1. The CDR3 runs to 16 residues. From germline, CDR1 is SGHRS and CDR2 YFSETQ. Trimming at V came to 4 bases and at J to 0 bases, leaving 10 bases not matched to a gene. The CDR3 loop reads CASSLENYRGSYEQYF. The CDR3 coding sequence is TGCGCCAGCAGCCTGGAAAACTACAGGGGCTCCTACGAGCAGTACTTC.

The chain employs TRBV19 and TRBJ1-1; perhaps TRBD1 as D (5 bases). From germline, CDR1 is LNHDA and CDR2 SQIVND (reference sequence). This CDR3 is 12 amino acids long. V was clipped by 5 bases and J by 1 base, with 5 bases between them. The chain's CDR3 is CASSDRNTEAFF. The CDR3 DNA follows: TGTGCCAGTAGTGACAGGAACACTGAAGCTTTCTTT.

The rearrangement joins TRBV7-8 to TRBJ2-7, with no clear D. V gave up 2 bases and J gave up 0 bases, with 8 bases separating them. CDR3 size: 14 residues. Germline values: CDR1 SGHVS, CDR2 FQNEAQ. The CDR3 region is CASSLHSISYEQYF. CDR3 bases: TGTGCCAGCAGCTTACACAGTATCTCCTACGAGCAGTACTTC.

The chain uses TRBV27 and TRBJ1-4, with D possibly being TRBD1 (6 bases). CDR3 length: 15 amino acids. Deletions cut 5 bases from V and 8 bases from J, with 18 bases between. Germline V CDR1 and CDR2: MNHEY, SMNVEV (reference sequence). CDR3 protein: CASSQSGTYGEKLFF. CDR3 bases: TGTGCCAGCAGTCAATCCGGGACATACGGAGAAAAACTGTTTTTT.

The chain uses TRBV4-2 and TRBJ2-7; maybe TRBD2 (6 bases). This CDR3 comprises 16 residues. The V gene's germline CDR1 is LGHNA and CDR2 YNFKEQ. Deletions cut 0 bases from V and 0 bases from J, with 12 bases between. CDR3 sequence reads: CASSQEFGGRSYEQYF. Written as DNA, the CDR3 is TGTGCCAGCAGCCAAGAGTTCGGGGGACGCTCCTACGAGCAGTACTTC.

The CDR3 here is CASGEASNQPQHF. CDR3 nucleotides: TGTGCCAGTGGGGAGGCGAGCAATCAGCCCCAGCATTTT. V is TRBV6-5 and J is TRBJ1-5; no reliable D call. V lost 9 bases, J lost 1 base, and 10 bases lay in between. This CDR3 is built from 13 residues. Germline loops: CDR1 MNHEY, CDR2 SVGAGI.

The chain recombines TRBV19 with TRBJ1-4, with 8 bases identical to TRBD1. This CDR3 is built from 15 residues. Losses at the gene ends were 7 bases for V and 2 bases for J; bases not matched to a gene: 6. Germline CDR1 LNHDA, CDR2 SQIVND (reference sequence). The CDR3 DNA follows: TGTGCCAGTAACAGGGGGAGTGGTACTAATGAAAAACTGTTTTTT. Its protein is CASNRGSGTNEKLFF.

The chain combines TRBV7-8 with TRBJ2-4, with 9 bases aligning to TRBD2. With V trimmed by 4 bases and J by 3 bases, 13 bases remained unmatched. This CDR3 contains 18 residues. In germline, CDR1 is SGHVS, CDR2 FQNEAQ. CDR3 residues: CASSSHSWREGGKNIQYF. For the CDR3, the DNA is TGTGCCAGCAGCTCCCATTCATGGCGGGAGGGCGGCAAAAACATTCAGTACTTC.

The genes are TRBV27 and TRBJ2-1, with D unresolved. Germline CDR1 MNHEY, CDR2 SMNVEV (reference sequence). V was pared by 6 bases and J by 0 bases, with 12 bases between. There are 15 residues in the CDR3. As DNA, the CDR3 is TGTGCCAGCAGAATAGCCGGAAGCTCCTACAATGAGCAGTTCTTC. Its translation: CASRIAGSSYNEQFF.

The CDR3 coding sequence is TGTGCCAGCAGCTTTGCGGGGGGGCTGGAGACCCAGTACTTC. Translated: CASSFAGGLETQYF. V gene TRBV11-2 combines with J gene TRBJ2-5; 9 bases align to TRBD2. The CDR3 has 14 residues. Germline assignment: CDR1 SGHAT and CDR2 FQNNGV. With V trimmed by 3 bases and J by 5 bases, 4 bases remained unmatched.

V usage is TRBV6-1 and J usage is TRBJ2-1; no clear D. Trimming left V 8 bases short and J 4 bases short, with 6 bases between. The CDR3 length is 11 residues. Germline CDR1 and CDR2: MNHNS and SASEGT. The CDR3 DNA is TGTGCCAGCGGCAGTTACAATGAGCAGTTCTTC. This encodes CASGSYNEQFF.

This chain connects TRBV27 to TRBJ1-5, with D possibly being TRBD1 (5 bases). There are 13 residues in the CDR3. The germline V gene encodes CDR1 MNHEY and CDR2 SMNVEV (reference sequence). The ends were cut back, 8 bases at V and 2 bases at J, with 10 bases in the middle. Written as DNA, the CDR3 is TGTGCCAGCCGGGGGATGGGCAATCAGCCCCAGCATTTT. This encodes CASRGMGNQPQHF.

This chain connects TRBV7-3 to TRBJ2-1, with unresolved D. The CDR3 loop spans 12 amino acids. The V end was cut by 0 bases, the J end by 7 bases, with 4 bases between. Germline values: CDR1 SGHTA, CDR2 FQGTGA. CDR3: CASSLTANEQFF. CDR3 in DNA: TGTGCCAGCAGCTTAACTGCGAATGAGCAGTTCTTC. Variable domain in full (rest from reference TRBV7-3 and TRBJ2-1): GAGVSQTPSNKVTEKGKYVELRCDPISGHTALYWYRQSLGQGPEFLIYFQGTGAADDSGLPNDRFFAVRPEGSVSTLKIQRTERGDSAVYLCASSLTANEQFFGPGTRLTVL.

This sequence joins TRBV18 and TRBJ2-2; D possibly corresponds to TRBD2 (7 bases). The CDR3 loop spans 16 amino acids. Trimming left V 3 bases short and J 2 bases short, with 13 bases between. Germline V CDR1 and CDR2: KGHSH, LQKENI. The CDR3 spells CASSPTGLVNTGELFF. The DNA for the CDR3 is TGTGCCAGCTCACCGACAGGACTAGTCAACACCGGGGAGCTGTTTTTT. The full variable domain, rest sourced from reference TRBV18 and TRBJ2-2, is NAGVMQNPRHLVRRRGQEARLRCSPMKGHSHVYWYRQLPEEGLKFMVYLQKENIIDESGMPKERFSAEFPKEGPSILRIQQVVRGDSAAYFCASSPTGLVNTGELFFGEGSRLTVL.

The V gene is TRBV6-5, the J gene TRBJ1-1; no definite D call. Trimming left V 0 bases short and J 2 bases short, with 13 bases between. The CDR3 spans 16 residues. The V gene's germline CDR1 is MNHEY and CDR2 SVGAGI. CDR3 protein: CASSYSSSGPNTEAFF. For the CDR3, the DNA is TGTGCCAGCAGTTACTCGAGTTCAGGCCCCAACACTGAAGCTTTCTTT.

The chain carries TRBV10-3 and TRBJ2-7, with 7 bases aligning to TRBD2. With V trimmed by 2 bases and J by 0 bases, 4 bases remained unmatched. Germline values: CDR1 ENHRY, CDR2 SYGVKD. The CDR3 length is 15 residues. The DNA of the CDR3 is TGTGCCATCAGTGAGGGGTCTAGCGGCTCCTACGAGCAGTACTTC. As protein: CAISEGSSGSYEQYF.

This chain uses TRBV2 with TRBJ1-1, with 7 bases identical to TRBD1. Germline lookup yields CDR1 SNHLY and CDR2 FYNNEI. V dropped 4 bases and J dropped 0; count of bases not matched to a gene: 2. The length of the CDR3 is 14 residues. CDR3 loop: CASSGGQLNTEAFF. The CDR3, as DNA: TGTGCCAGCAGTGGGGGACAGTTGAACACTGAAGCTTTCTTT.

This chain uses TRBV7-9 with TRBJ2-7, with no clear D. The V end was cut by 2 bases, the J end by 9 bases, with 14 bases between. This CDR3 has 13 residues. Per germline, CDR1 SEHNR and CDR2 FQNEAQ (reference sequence). The chain's CDR3 is CASSLFEDLAQYF. CDR3 DNA: TGTGCCAGCAGCTTATTTGAGGATCTCGCGCAGTACTTC.

V is TRBV18 and J is TRBJ2-7; perhaps TRBD2 as D (5 bases). V lost 2 bases and J lost 0, with 8 bases in between. Germline V gene sequence: CDR1 KGHSH, CDR2 LQKENI. CDR3 length: 14 amino acids. The CDR3 loop is CASSPKGSSYEQYF. The CDR3 DNA sequence: TGTGCCAGCTCACCAAAAGGGAGCTCCTACGAGCAGTACTTC.

CDR3 amino acids: CASSQDRVNEKLFF. In DNA form, the CDR3 reads TGTGCCAGCAGCCAAGACAGGGTTAATGAAAAACTGTTTTTT. The V call is TRBV7-9, the J call TRBJ1-4; 7 nucleotides align to TRBD1. Per germline, CDR1 SEHNR and CDR2 FQNEAQ (reference sequence). CDR3 length: 14 amino acids. Trimming at V came to 5 bases and at J to 4 bases, leaving 4 bases not matched to a gene.